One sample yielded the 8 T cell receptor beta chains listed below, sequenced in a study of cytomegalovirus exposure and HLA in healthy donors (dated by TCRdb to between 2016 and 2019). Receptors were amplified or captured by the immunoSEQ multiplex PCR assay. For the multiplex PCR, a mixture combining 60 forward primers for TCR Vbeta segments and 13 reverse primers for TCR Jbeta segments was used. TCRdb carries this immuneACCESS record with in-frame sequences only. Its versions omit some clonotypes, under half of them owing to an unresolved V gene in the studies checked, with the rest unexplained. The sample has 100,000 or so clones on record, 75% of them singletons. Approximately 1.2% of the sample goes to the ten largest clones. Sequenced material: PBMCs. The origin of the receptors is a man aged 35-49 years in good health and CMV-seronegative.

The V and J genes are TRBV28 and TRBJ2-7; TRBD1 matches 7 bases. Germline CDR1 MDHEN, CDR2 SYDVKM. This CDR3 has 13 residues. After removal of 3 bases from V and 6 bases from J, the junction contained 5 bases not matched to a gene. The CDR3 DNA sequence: TGTGCCAGCAGTTTTGACAGGGCTAGCGAGCAGTACTTC. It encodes CASSFDRASEQYF. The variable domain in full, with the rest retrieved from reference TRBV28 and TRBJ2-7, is DVKVTQSSRYLVKRTGEKVFLECVQDMDHENMFWYRQDPGLGLRLIYFSYDVKMKEKGDIPEGYSVSREKKERFSLILESASTNQTSMYLCASSFDRASEQYFGPGTRLTVT.

The CDR3 DNA is TGTGCCAGCAGCCAAGCCCAGCGGGGGGGCATTTCGGGCACAGATACGCAGTATTTT. Its protein product is CASSQAQRGGISGTDTQYF. This chain links TRBV4-2 with TRBJ2-3; 10 positions agree with TRBD2. Germline-derived CDR1 and CDR2 are LGHNA and YNFKEQ. The CDR3 has 19 residues. V shed 1 base, J shed 1 base, and the junction held 11 bases outside the gene matches.

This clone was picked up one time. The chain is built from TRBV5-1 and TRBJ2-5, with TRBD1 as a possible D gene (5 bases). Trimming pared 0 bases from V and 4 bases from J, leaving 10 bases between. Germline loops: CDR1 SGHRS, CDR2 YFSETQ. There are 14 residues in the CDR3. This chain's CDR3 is CASSLEAGRETQYF. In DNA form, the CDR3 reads TGCGCCAGCAGCTTGGAAGCAGGGCGAGAGACCCAGTACTTC.

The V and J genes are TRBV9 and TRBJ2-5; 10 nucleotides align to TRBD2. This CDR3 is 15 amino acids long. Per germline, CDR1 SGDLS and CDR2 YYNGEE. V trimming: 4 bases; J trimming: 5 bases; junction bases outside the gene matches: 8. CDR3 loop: CASSPAGGPRETQYF. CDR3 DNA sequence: TGTGCCAGCAGCCCAGCGGGGGGGCCTCGGGAGACCCAGTACTTC.

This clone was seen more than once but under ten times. The CDR3 loop reads CAWGGTPNTGELFF. CDR3 in DNA: TGTGCCTGGGGGGGGACCCCTAACACCGGGGAGCTGTTTTTT. The genes are TRBV30 and TRBJ2-2; perhaps TRBD2 as D (6 bases). Looked up from germline, CDR1 is GTSNPN and CDR2 is SVGIG (reference sequence). V dropped 5 bases and J dropped 2 bases, with 12 bases sitting between them. CDR3 length equals 14 residues. Together with reference TRBV30 and TRBJ2-2, the CDR3 gives the full variable domain: SQTIHQWPATLVQPVGSPLSLECTVEGTSNPNLYWYRQAAGRGLQLLFYSVGIGQISSEVPQNLSASRPQDRQFILSSKKLLLSDSGFYLCAWGGTPNTGELFFGEGSRLTVL.

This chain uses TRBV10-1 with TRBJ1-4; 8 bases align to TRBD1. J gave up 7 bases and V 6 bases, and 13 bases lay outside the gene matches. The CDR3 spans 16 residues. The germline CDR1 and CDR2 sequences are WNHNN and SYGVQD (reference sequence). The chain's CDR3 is CASSTGTGGPGEKLFF. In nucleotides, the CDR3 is TGCGCCAGCAGCACCGGGACAGGAGGACCAGGTGAAAAACTGTTTTTT.

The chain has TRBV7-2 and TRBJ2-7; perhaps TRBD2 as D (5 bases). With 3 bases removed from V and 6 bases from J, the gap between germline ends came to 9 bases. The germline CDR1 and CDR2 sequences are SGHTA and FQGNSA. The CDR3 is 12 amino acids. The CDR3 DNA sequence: TGTGCCAGCAGCTTCGGACTCCCCGAGCAGTACTTC. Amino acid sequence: CASSFGLPEQYF.

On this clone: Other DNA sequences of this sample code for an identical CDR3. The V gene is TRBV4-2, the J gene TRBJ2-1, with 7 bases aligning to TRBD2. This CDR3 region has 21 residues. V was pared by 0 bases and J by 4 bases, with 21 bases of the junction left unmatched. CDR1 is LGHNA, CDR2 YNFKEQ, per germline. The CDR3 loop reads CASSQEAGSLAGRHLYNEQFF. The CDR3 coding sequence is TGTGCCAGCAGCCAAGAGGCAGGAAGTTTAGCGGGTCGGCATTTATACAATGAGCAGTTCTTC.